The present entry profiles one TCR beta chain with its context. Study processing details: Reference gene primer amplification in the assay estimated nucleated cell counts. TCRdb keeps only in-frame clones here, not all; method: immunoSEQ multiplex PCR. V and J calls and clone size are those listed in that table; D and trimming were worked out from the DNA. The data contain roughly 250,000 clones, roughly 80% of them singletons. This record comes from a study of blood T cell repertoires in COVID-19. Across the whole study: Sites in the United States, Italy and Spain provided acute and convalescent COVID-19 samples.

The source of this sequence is a woman aged 55-75 years with active or convalescent COVID-19. Source material: peripheral blood.

The CDR3 nucleotides are TGTGCCAGCAGCCCGACTCCCGCAGGGGAGCAGTTCTTC. Translation gives CASSPTPAGEQFF. The genes are TRBV7-2 and TRBJ2-1; D perhaps matches TRBD1 (5 bases). V lost 5 bases and J 10 bases, leaving 15 bases between the germline ends. The CDR3 is 13 amino acids. Germline values: CDR1 SGHTA, CDR2 FQGNSA.